This TCR beta chain came from a study of cytomegalovirus exposure and HLA in healthy donors. Study-wide results and caveats: It was only CMV serostatus that was available as immune exposure information. In vitro, a few CMV-associated chains proved specific for CMV antigens.

Germline values: CDR1 MGHRA, CDR2 YSYEKL. The V end was cut by 0 bases, the J end by 7 bases, with 9 bases between. The CDR3 contains 14 residues. With 60 Vbeta and 13 Jbeta primers, the PCR was carried out. Sequencing was performed with immunoSEQ multiplex PCR; in TCRdb, only in-frame clones are kept and a portion is missing. The sample holds 110,000 to 150,000 clones; 82% are singletons and the top ten take less than 4%. Unrecorded immune exposures were likely, despite nominal health at sampling. This clone has a handful of counts. Its antigen is as yet unknown. The chain couples TRBV4-1 to TRBJ1-4, with D perhaps TRBD1 (5 bases). This clonotype was sampled from a male donor in good health and CMV-seronegative. Sequenced input: PBMCs. This chain's CDR3 is CASSQDPGFEKLFF. CDR3 DNA: TGCGCCAGCAGCCAAGATCCAGGGTTTGAAAAACTGTTTTTT.